This is a list of T cell receptor beta chains from one sample in a study of T cell responses to AZD1222 COVID-19 vaccine. Assay used: immunoSEQ multiplex PCR; TCRdb lists only in-frame clones, some missing. The data show approximately 76,000 clones, with about nine tenths seen just once and 3.5% to 5% held by the top ten. The specimen comprised peripheral blood, sampled on day 0 of MenACWY control vaccination. The receptors were gathered from an adult in good health. CDR3s include the opening cysteine and the closing phenylalanine or tryptophan. The D gene is left open where the match is weak. Clone size is not always given. Where it is, it says once, few, many or a class for expanded clones.

v_gene	abundance	d_gene	j_gene	CDR3aa	CDR3nt
TRBV6-5	.	.	TRBJ2-7	CASSYTSIGEQYF	TGTGCCAGCAGTTATACTTCTATAGGCGAGCAGTACTTC
TRBV4-3	medium-sized	TRBD2	TRBJ2-1	CASSQDSASGSYNEQFF	TGCGCCAGCAGCCAAGATTCGGCTAGCGGGAGTTACAATGAGCAGTTCTTC
TRBV11-2	.	.	TRBJ1-6	CASSLQGHNSPLHF	TGTGCCAGCAGCTTGCAGGGACATAATTCACCCCTCCACTTT
TRBV11-2	.	.	TRBJ2-2	CASSLEGLNTGELFF	TGTGCCAGCAGCTTAGAAGGGCTGAACACCGGGGAGCTGTTTTTT
TRBV11-1	.	.	TRBJ1-3	CASSRQRGNTIYF	TGTGCCAGCAGCCGACAGCGAGGGAACACCATATATTTT
TRBV25-1	.	.	TRBJ1-3	CASSEVIREGYGNTIYF	TGTGCCAGCAGTGAAGTAATTAGGGAAGGGTATGGAAACACCATATATTTT
TRBV18	.	.	TRBJ2-2	CASSPLPGFQNTGELFF	TGTGCCAGCTCACCACTCCCAGGGTTTCAGAACACCGGGGAGCTGTTTTTT
TRBV5-1	.	.	TRBJ2-7	CASSLDAGSSYEQYF	TGCGCCAGCAGCTTGGACGCGGGTTCATCCTACGAGCAGTACTTC
TRBV27	.	.	TRBJ1-1	CASSPGDVMPEAFF	TGTGCCAGCAGTCCGGGGGATGTGATGCCTGAAGCTTTCTTT
TRBV7-2	.	.	TRBJ2-1	CASSFYGGNEQFF	TGTGCCAGCAGCTTCTACGGCGGAAATGAGCAGTTCTTC